The present entry profiles one TCR beta chain with its context. This clone's antigen is unknown. Qualities for individual bases were not recorded, and no much larger clone is one base off. The entry originates in a study of blood T cell repertoires in COVID-19 (dated by TCRdb to 2018 to 2020). Regarding the study in general: Collaborator samples came from the United States, Italy and Spain and covered acute and convalescent phases of COVID-19. Samples came from the ongoing ImmuneRACE study (first 160 participants) plus 1,254 subjects from 6 global collaborators. Nearly every sample came with metadata listing a de-identified subject ID, COVID-19 status, age in years and sex. A freely available public database, intended as a resource for researchers studying the immune response to SARS-CoV-2, is where the repertoires were released. Deeply sampled blood TCRbeta repertoires from subjects exposed to, actively infected with, or recovered from COVID-19 were included in the dataset. HLA class I and class II types, where available, came from metadata supplied by the sample provider rather than from assay-based typing. The material from the prospective study consisted of cDNA or gDNA derived from T cells, B-cell-depleted T cells, or PBMCs.

TCRbeta CDR3 regions were amplified from genomic DNA using the immunoSEQ Assay, a bias-controlled multiplex PCR. Per the source publication's procedure: The number of nucleated cells in each sample was estimated from the amplification of reference gene primers within the assay. To quantify the absolute abundance of each unique TCRbeta CDR3 rearrangement, sequence reads were collapsed and filtered. For each sample, productive Simpson clonality was calculated by taking the square root of Simpson's diversity index across productive rearrangements. Sourced from immuneACCESS, this table was stored by TCRdb with only in-frame sequences that have V and J called. A share of the clones is absent; for the studies checked, an unresolved V gene accounts for under half, and the remainder has no known explanation. For V, J and clone size, that table is used; D and trimming come from the DNA. In all, the sample holds 200,000 to 250,000 clones, and 75% to 85% of those were seen once. In total, the top ten clones hold 4.5% to 6% of the sample.

One collaborating source in Seattle enrolled patients during active infection and followed them longitudinally through the course of disease. The collaborating institutions used their own protocols to collect whole blood in K2EDTA tubes. For TCRbeta analysis, collaborators shipped samples as frozen whole blood, isolated PBMCs, or DNA extracted from either of those sample types. The CDR3 starts with the cysteine, ends with the phenylalanine, and has 15 residues. The only DNA kept is the CDR3, 45 bases in frame from the first base. V is clipped by 6 bases and J by 1 base, and the sequence between their germline boundaries is 10 bases long. According to the germline V gene, CDR1 reads MNHEY and CDR2 reads SVGAGI. Overall results and qualifications from the work: Clinical and demographic metadata were provided uncurated, with the amount varying by source and participant.

The TCR sequence derives from a man aged 45-60 years with COVID-19, enrolled during active disease. Sequences were obtained from peripheral blood. This chain joins TRBV6-5 to TRBJ2-6, and TRBD1 may be the D gene, going by 6 matching bases. This receptor has the CDR3 CASSVTGSGANVLTF. The DNA is as follows: TGTGCCAGCAGCGTAACAGGGTCTGGGGCCAACGTCCTGACTTTC.